Ten or more counts support the clone carrying this T cell receptor beta chain. Its target is unknown. TCRdb re-called the 5' RACE reads through MiXCR, storing one row per CDR3 protein. The sample holds fewer than 350,000 distinct CDR3 sequences; under 9.5% are singletons and the top ten take approximately 2.1%. These data are taken from a study of identical twins. General study findings and limits: Models predicted too little out-of-frame TCR alpha sharing in monozygotic twins.

Losses at the gene ends were 0 bases for V and 6 bases for J; bases not matched to a gene: 10. Germline V gene lookup returns CDR1 MGHRA and CDR2 YSYEKL. The CDR3 totals 16 residues. This sample was shared with a second study, whose subject was yellow fever vaccine responses in identical twins.

This receptor was identified in a woman aged 18-30 years in good health. Sequencing was carried out using memory (CD45RO+) T cells sorted from blood. The chain recombines TRBV4-1 with TRBJ1-2, with TRBD1 identical over 7 bases. The CDR3 protein is CASSQDRDRANHGYTF. CDR3 DNA: TGCGCCAGCAGCCAAGATCGTGACAGGGCGAACCATGGCTACACCTTC.